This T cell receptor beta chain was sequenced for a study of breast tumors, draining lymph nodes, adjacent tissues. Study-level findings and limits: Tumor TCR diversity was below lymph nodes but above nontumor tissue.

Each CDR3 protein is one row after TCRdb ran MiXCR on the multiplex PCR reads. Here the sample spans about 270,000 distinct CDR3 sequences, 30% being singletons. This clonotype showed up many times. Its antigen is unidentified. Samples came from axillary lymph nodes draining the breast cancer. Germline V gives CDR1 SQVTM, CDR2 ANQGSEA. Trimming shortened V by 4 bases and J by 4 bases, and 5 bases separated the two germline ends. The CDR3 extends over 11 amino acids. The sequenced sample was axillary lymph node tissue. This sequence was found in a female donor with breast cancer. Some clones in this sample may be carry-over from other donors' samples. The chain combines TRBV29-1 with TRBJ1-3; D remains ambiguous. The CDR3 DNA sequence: TGCAGCGTTGTGCTGGGAAACACCATATATTTT. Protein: CSVVLGNTIYF.